This T cell receptor beta chain is drawn from a study of blood T cells in healthy people across ages. The germline gives CDR1 SGHRS, CDR2 YFSETQ. Unmatched junction bases numbered 7, after V lost 3 bases and J lost 5 bases. This CDR3 has 15 amino acids. Through a sample-barcoded 5' primer and a J-beta primer mix, a second PCR was run for about 6 to 11 cycles. TCRdb analysed the 5' RACE reads with MiXCR anew, one entry per CDR3 protein. The sample includes about 1 million distinct CDR3 sequences, about 25% seen only once; the top ten take around 0.7%. Every donor contributed about 10 milliliters of peripheral blood by blood draw. These same records also appear under a second study, on T cells of mothers and their children. As that study records: Overlap ran slightly, non-significantly higher for related than unrelated mother-child pairs.

Sequencing used blood. The chain has TRBV5-1 and TRBJ2-5, with TRBD1 matching over 10 bases. The clonotype originates from a girl aged 2-10 years in good health. The CDR3 loop reads CASSSPGQGKETQYF. CDR3 in DNA: TGCGCCAGCAGCTCGCCGGGACAGGGGAAGGAGACCCAGTACTTC.